This entry concerns a single TCR beta chain. The antigen is not known. Germline-derived CDR1 and CDR2 are LNHDA and SQIVND (reference sequence). The CDR3 consists of 15 residues. Trimming cost V 3 bases and J 6 bases, with 15 bases left between them. The PCR ran on 60 Vbeta and 13 Jbeta primers. Produced via immunoSEQ multiplex PCR; TCRdb's table is partial and in-frame only. The profile covers under 170,000 clones, with 75% to 85% appearing a single time and 3.5% taken by the ten largest. The data are from a study of cytomegalovirus exposure and HLA in healthy donors. Study-level points and caveats: Later analysis indicated greater clonal expansion among HLA-associated TCR beta chains than among equally common other chains.

Sequences were obtained from PBMCs. The receptor was isolated from a human donor in good health. The rearrangement joins TRBV19 to TRBJ1-5; D not certain. DNA for the CDR3: TGTGCCAGTAGTATGGTACGTTCCAATAGTCAGCCCCAGCATTTT. It translates to CASSMVRSNSQPQHF.